The clone carrying this TCR beta chain was counted only a few times. Its antigen is still unknown. This sample stems from a study of T cells after posttransplantation cyclophosphamide. General study results and limits: Blood and skin or GI T cell repertoires showed limited TRB overlap.

Measured with immunoSEQ multiplex PCR; TCRdb has only the in-frame clones, and not every one. The data show 20,000 to 25,000 clones, with more than 75% seen just once and around 6.9% held by the top ten. This receptor was taken from a woman aged 60-75 years with a blood cancer, CMV-positive, and with a related stem cell donor. Sample: PBMCs.

CDR3 DNA sequence: TGTGCCAGCAGCTACTCGAGGACTAGCGGGAATCGGGGTGAGCAGTTCTTC. Translating gives CASSYSRTSGNRGEQFF. This rearrangement joins TRBV11-3 to TRBJ2-1; 12 bases fit TRBD2. The CDR3 consists of 17 residues. V was clipped by 4 bases and J by 9 bases; unmatched bases: 13. Germline-derived CDR1 and CDR2 are SGHNT and YENEEA.